Listed below are T cell receptor beta chains from one sample, sequenced in a study of CD8 T cells in Susac syndrome. Each CDR3 protein gets one entry after TCRdb re-called the immunoSEQ multiplex PCR reads with MiXCR. The data show roughly 200,000 distinct CDR3 sequences, about 94% seen once. The sample consisted of CD4+ T cells from PBMCs. The receptor source for this set is a human donor in good health. Each CDR3 is given with its conserved first and last residue. The order of the fields is D gene, clone size, V gene, J gene, CDR3 DNA, CDR3 protein. A D gene is named only where the DNA matches it firmly. Clone size appears in some rows only: once, few, many, or a class for an expanded clone.

>TRBD1|-|TRBV27|TRBJ2-7
TGTGCCAGCAGCCGAAATTACGGACAGGGCTACGAGCAGTACTTC
CASSRNYGQGYEQYF
>-|-|TRBV30|TRBJ2-5
TGTGCCTGGGGTCAGACCCAAGAGACCCAGTACTTC
CAWGQTQETQYF
>TRBD1|-|TRBV3-1|TRBJ2-2
TGTGCCAGCAGACCCGGGACAGGGGACACCGGGGAGCTGTTTTTT
CASRPGTGDTGELFF
>-|-|TRBV25-1|TRBJ2-1
TGTGCCAGCAGTGAACTTGCTCCTCTGGGTTACAATGAGCAGTTCTTC
CASSELAPLGYNEQFF
>-|-|TRBV20-1|TRBJ2-1
TGCAGTGCTCCGACTATTAGCGATGAGCAGTTCTTC
CSAPTISDEQFF
>TRBD2|-|TRBV6-5|TRBJ2-1
TGTGCCAGCAGTTACGGGGGCCTAGCGGGAGGAAATGAGCAGTTCTTC
CASSYGGLAGGNEQFF
>-|-|TRBV28|TRBJ2-5
TGTGCCACCCGACTAGACGGTGGGACCCAGTACTTC
CATRLDGGTQYF
>TRBD2|few|TRBV29-1|TRBJ2-7
TGCAGCGTCACTAGCGGGGGTTACGAGCAGTACTTC
CSVTSGGYEQYF
>-|-|TRBV20-1|TRBJ1-1
TGCAGTGCTAGTCCCAGCCCTAACACTGAAGCTTTCTTT
CSASPSPNTEAFF
>TRBD2|-|TRBV7-2|TRBJ2-7
TGTGCCAGCAGCTTAGAGGCGGGGGGGACCTACGAGCAGTACTTC
CASSLEAGGTYEQYF
>-|once|TRBV24-1|TRBJ2-1
TGTGCCACCAGACCCTCGGGACGGGTATACAATGAGCAGTTCTTC
CATRPSGRVYNEQFF
>TRBD2|-|TRBV4-2|TRBJ2-5
TGTGCCAGCAGCCGGACTAGCGGGGTTCGGGAGACCCAGTACTTC
CASSRTSGVRETQYF
>TRBD1|-|TRBV9|TRBJ2-7
TGTGCCAGCAGCGCCGGGACAGGAGTACACGAGCAGTACTTC
CASSAGTGVHEQYF
>TRBD2|once|TRBV29-1|TRBJ2-5
TGCAGCGTTGAAGGGGCCCGGGGGGCCCAGTACTTC
CSVEGARGAQYF
>TRBD2|few|TRBV7-9|TRBJ2-1
TGTGCCAGCAGCCTTGGACTAGCGGGAGGCAGTTCCTACAATGAGCAGTTCTTC
CASSLGLAGGSSYNEQFF
>-|once|TRBV11-2|TRBJ1-1
TGTGCCAGCAGCCCAGAAGGCCGGCGGGAAGCTTTCTTT
CASSPEGRREAFF
>TRBD2|-|TRBV18|TRBJ2-7
TGTGCCAGCTCACCCGGACTAGCGGGAGGAGGTGAGCAGTACTTC
CASSPGLAGGGEQYF
>-|once|TRBV29-1|TRBJ2-1
TGCAGCGCAAGCGGTCCCGGAGTGCGCAATGAGCAGTTCTTC
CSASGPGVRNEQFF
>-|-|TRBV29-1|TRBJ1-1
TGCAGCGTGAGTTCTCTGAACACTGAAGCTTTCTTT
CSVSSLNTEAFF
>TRBD1|-|TRBV3-1|TRBJ2-3
TGTGCCAGCAGCCTTCGGACAGGCTCAGATACGCAGTATTTT
CASSLRTGSDTQYF
>-|-|TRBV5-4|TRBJ2-5
TGTGCCAGCAGCTCACGAAAGCAAGAGACCCAGTACTTC
CASSSRKQETQYF
>TRBD2|-|TRBV20-1|TRBJ2-1
TGCAGTGCCAGTGGGCTAGCGGGATGGGAGCAGTTCTTC
CSASGLAGWEQFF
>-|-|TRBV27|TRBJ2-3
TGTGCCAGCAGTTGGGCGGGATTCACAGATACGCAGTATTTT
CASSWAGFTDTQYF
>-|-|TRBV20-1|TRBJ1-1
TGCAGTGCTTGGACAGTTCTCTACACTGAAGCTTTCTTT
CSAWTVLYTEAFF
>TRBD2|-|TRBV9|TRBJ2-5
TGTGCCAGCAGCGTAGGGGCCGCGGGAGGAGGCGAGGAGACCCAGTACTTC
CASSVGAAGGGEETQYF
>TRBD2|-|TRBV5-5|TRBJ2-7
TGTGCCAGCAGCTTACTAGCGGGGGACTCCTACGAGCAGTACTTC
CASSLLAGDSYEQYF
>-|once|TRBV7-9|TRBJ2-1
TGTGCCAGCAGCTTAGTGGACCTACGGCGAGGTTGGGGTAGGAATGAGCAGTTCTTC
CASSLVDLRRGWGRNEQFF
>-|-|TRBV4-3|TRBJ2-5
TGCGCCAGCAGCCAGGGCTACCAAGAGACCCAGTACTTC
CASSQGYQETQYF
>-|-|TRBV9|TRBJ2-5
TGTGCCAGCAGCTCCAGTCGGTCAGAGACCCAGTACTTC
CASSSSRSETQYF
>TRBD2|-|TRBV28|TRBJ2-7
TGTGCCAGCAGCCCCCCGACTAGCGGGAGAAACGAGCAGTACTTC
CASSPPTSGRNEQYF
>TRBD2|-|TRBV29-1|TRBJ2-3
TGCAGCGCCGGGACTAGCGGAATCTCCACAGATACGCAGTATTTT
CSAGTSGISTDTQYF
>-|-|TRBV28|TRBJ2-3
TGTGCCAGCATGGGCGCGGGAGATACGCAGTATTTT
CASMGAGDTQYF
>-|-|TRBV29-1|TRBJ2-7
TGCAGCGCAGAGGGAGAAATCCCCTACGAGCAGTACTTC
CSAEGEIPYEQYF
>-|-|TRBV27|TRBJ2-7
TGTGCCAGCAGTTTCGCCGGAGGTTACGAGCAGTACTTC
CASSFAGGYEQYF
>-|-|TRBV20-1|TRBJ1-1
TGCAGTGCTAGAGACTCCTTAAGGGGCTCTGAAGCTTTCTTT
CSARDSLRGSEAFF
>-|-|TRBV18|TRBJ1-1
TGTGCCAGCTCACCTCAAACGGGGACTGAAGCTTTCTTT
CASSPQTGTEAFF